Presented here are 16 T cell receptor beta chains from one specimen sequenced in a study of T cells in Graves' hyperthyroidism and ophthalmopathy. RNA transcripts were the template for amplifying TCR beta CDR3 regions. An initial round of RT-PCR targeting the TCR CDR3 relied on the HTBI primer set. TCRdb reprocessed the multiplex PCR reads via MiXCR and lists one record per CDR3 protein. The sample lists about 250,000 distinct CDR3 sequences, approximately 20% seen once, with under 65% in the top ten. The sequenced sample consisted of blood. These receptors were obtained from a man aged 25-45 years with Graves' ophthalmopathy.

This clonotype was found a few times. J is TRBJ2-5 and V is TRBV29-1, with D possibly TRBD2 on 6 matching bases. This CDR3 is 14 amino acids long. V gave up 1 base and J gave up 5 bases, with 14 bases separating them. Looked up from germline, CDR1 is SQVTM and CDR2 is ANQGSEA. CDR3 DNA: TGCAGCGTTGAAGCCTCAGGAGGGTGGGAGACCCAGTACTTC. This codes for CSVEASGGWETQYF.

In this sample, this clonotype turned up many times. This chain connects TRBV28 to TRBJ2-2; 9 nucleotides match TRBD1. Looked up from germline, CDR1 is MDHEN and CDR2 is SYDVKM. The CDR3 has 16 amino acids. Trimming at V came to 3 bases and at J to 7 bases, leaving 9 bases not matched to a gene. CDR3 sequence reads: CASSFGTGRGGGELFF. The CDR3 bases are TGTGCCAGCAGTTTCGGGACAGGGAGAGGCGGCGGGGAGCTGTTTTTT.

The V and J genes are TRBV6-1 and TRBJ2-1, with TRBD1 matching over 9 bases. J gave up 7 bases and V 6 bases, and 16 bases lay outside the gene matches. The V gene's germline CDR1 is MNHNS and CDR2 SASEGT. The CDR3 totals 17 residues. CDR3 loop: CASRKSWREQGANEQFF. CDR3 nucleotide sequence: TGTGCCAGCAGAAAGTCATGGCGGGAACAGGGGGCGAATGAGCAGTTCTTC.

V gene TRBV19 combines with J gene TRBJ2-3; 11 bases align to TRBD2. CDR3 length equals 17 residues. V lost 7 bases to trimming and J lost 0 bases; unmatched junction nucleotides: 9. Germline CDR1 is LNHDA and CDR2 is SQIVND (reference sequence). This CDR3 reads CASKRLAGFSSTDTQYF. CDR3 in DNA: TGTGCCAGTAAGAGACTAGCGGGGTTCTCTAGCACAGATACGCAGTATTTT.

The gene calls are TRBV29-1 and TRBJ2-7, with D possibly TRBD1 on 5 matching bases. CDR1 SQVTM and CDR2 ANQGSEA come from the germline V gene. The V end lost 5 bases, the J end lost 0 bases, and 11 bases lay between the germline ends. The CDR3 has 13 residues. This CDR3 reads CSVFAGLSYEQYF. The CDR3 DNA reads TGCAGCGTTTTTGCAGGGCTCTCCTACGAGCAGTACTTC.

This clonotype was seen at least ten times. The chain employs TRBV15 and TRBJ2-7, with 7 bases matching TRBD2. The V gene end was trimmed by 1 base and the J gene end by 3 bases; junction bases not matched to a gene: 3. Per the germline V gene, CDR1 is LNHNV and CDR2 is YYDKDF (reference sequence). The CDR3 totals 14 residues. CDR3 protein: CATSRAGGDYEQYF. Written as DNA, the CDR3 is TGTGCCACCAGCAGAGCGGGAGGAGACTACGAGCAGTACTTC. Together with reference TRBV15 and TRBJ2-7, the CDR3 gives the full variable domain: DAMVIQNPRYQVTQFGKPVTLSCSQTLNHNVMYWYQQKSSQAPKLLFHYYDKDFNNEADTPDNFQSRRPNTSFCFLDIRSPGLGDTAMYLCATSRAGGDYEQYFGPGTRLTVT.

This clonotype was seen only a few times. The chain couples TRBV5-1 to TRBJ2-5; D is undetermined. The CDR3 runs to 14 residues. The germline CDR1 and CDR2 sequences are SGHRS and YFSETQ. The V end lost 4 bases, the J end lost 1 base, and 11 bases lay between the germline ends. CDR3: CASSRAAFQETQYF. In nucleotides, the CDR3 is TGCGCCAGCAGCAGGGCGGCGTTCCAAGAGACCCAGTACTTC. Full variable domain (missing parts from reference TRBV5-1 and TRBJ2-5): KAGVTQTPRYLIKTRGQQVTLSCSPISGHRSVSWYQQTPGQGLQFLFEYFSETQRNKGNFPGRFSGRQFSNSRSEMNVSTLELGDSALYLCASSRAAFQETQYFGPGTRLLVL.

The gene calls are TRBV20-1 and TRBJ2-7; D unclear. With 6 bases removed from V and 2 bases from J, the gap between germline ends came to 17 bases. The CDR3 is 14 amino acids. Germline lookup yields CDR1 DFQATT and CDR2 SNEGSKA (reference sequence). The CDR3 loop reads CSALNVASTYEQYF. The CDR3 bases are TGCAGTGCCCTTAACGTCGCTTCCACCTACGAGCAGTACTTC.

About this clonotype itself: At one boundary the junction diverges from the germline segment, which might be a read error. V is TRBV7-7 and J is TRBJ2-3; D might be TRBD1 (6 bases). Germline CDR1 is SSHAT and CDR2 is FNYEAQ (reference sequence). The CDR3 loop spans 13 amino acids. CDR3 nucleotides: TGTGCTAGCAGCCGGGAAGCACAGGGTACGCAGTATTTT. This sequence encodes CASSREAQGTQYF.

This clonotype was seen only a few times. The chain links TRBV27 to TRBJ2-1, with 9 bases fitting TRBD2. The CDR3 is 17 amino acids. The germline gives CDR1 MNHEY, CDR2 SMNVEV (reference sequence). V shed 2 bases, J shed 6 bases, and the junction held 11 bases outside the gene matches. The CDR3 loop reads CASSLGGAGGLGNEQFF. The CDR3 nucleotides read TGTGCCAGCAGTTTAGGAGGAGCGGGAGGCCTGGGCAATGAGCAGTTCTTC.

This clonotype was counted ten times or more. V and J are TRBV11-3 and TRBJ2-7, with TRBD2 matching over 7 bases. The V gene's germline CDR1 is SGHNT and CDR2 YENEEA. The CDR3 is made up of 14 amino acids. Trimming removed 5 bases from V and 3 bases from J; junction bases left unmatched: 7. This CDR3 is CASSPDPGGYEQYF. CDR3 DNA sequence: TGTGCCAGCAGCCCCGATCCGGGGGGCTACGAGCAGTACTTC.

This clonotype showed up just a few times. The rearrangement joins TRBV29-1 to TRBJ2-4; D is possibly TRBD2 (6 bases). The CDR3 runs to 12 residues. V lost 4 bases to trimming and J lost 7 bases, with 11 bases between them. The germline CDR1 and CDR2 sequences are SQVTM and ANQGSEA. Here the CDR3 DNA reads TGCAGCGTTGTAGCGGACTCCAACATTCAGTACTTC. Its protein is CSVVADSNIQYF.

The rearrangement joins TRBV6-5 to TRBJ1-6, with a weak D call TRBD1 (5 bases). Between the trimmed V and J ends, which lost 0 bases and 7 bases, there was a span of 13 bases. Germline V CDR1 and CDR2: MNHEY, SVGAGI. This CDR3 spans 16 amino acids. The CDR3 sequence: CASSYSYRRDNSPLHF. Written as DNA, the CDR3 is TGTGCCAGCAGTTACTCGTATCGGAGGGACAATTCACCCCTCCACTTT.

A remark on this clonotype: This clone may be a read error of a much larger clone one base away. The rearrangement joins TRBV20-1 to TRBJ2-1, with 10 bases identical to TRBD2. This CDR3 is 16 amino acids long. Germline CDR1 reads DFQATT; CDR2 reads SNEGSKA (reference sequence). CDR3 amino acids: CSARKIAGGSYNGQFF. As DNA, the CDR3 is TGCAGTGCTCGAAAAATAGCGGGAGGCTCCTACAATGGGCAGTTCTTC.

In this sample, this clonotype turned up many times. The chain has TRBV2 and TRBJ1-5, with TRBD1 identical over 10 bases. Trimming at V came to 8 bases and at J to 0 bases, leaving 7 bases not matched to a gene. CDR3 size: 16 residues. The germline V gene encodes CDR1 SNHLY and CDR2 FYNNEI. The CDR3 nucleotides are TGTGCCAGCGCCGGACAGGGGGAATATAGCAATCAGCCCCAGCATTTT. Its protein product is CASAGQGEYSNQPQHF.

The chain carries TRBV15 and TRBJ1-1; D unresolved. V lost 0 bases to trimming and J lost 3 bases, with 11 bases between them. The germline gives CDR1 LNHNV, CDR2 YYDKDF (reference sequence). The CDR3 spans 15 residues. The CDR3 region is CATSRDSGEDTEAFF. CDR3 nucleotide sequence: TGTGCCACCAGCAGAGATTCCGGGGAGGACACTGAAGCTTTCTTT. Supplemented by reference TRBV15 and TRBJ1-1, the full variable domain reads DAMVIQNPRYQVTQFGKPVTLSCSQTLNHNVMYWYQQKSSQAPKLLFHYYDKDFNNEADTPDNFQSRRPNTSFCFLDIRSPGLGDTAMYLCATSRDSGEDTEAFFGQGTRLTVV.